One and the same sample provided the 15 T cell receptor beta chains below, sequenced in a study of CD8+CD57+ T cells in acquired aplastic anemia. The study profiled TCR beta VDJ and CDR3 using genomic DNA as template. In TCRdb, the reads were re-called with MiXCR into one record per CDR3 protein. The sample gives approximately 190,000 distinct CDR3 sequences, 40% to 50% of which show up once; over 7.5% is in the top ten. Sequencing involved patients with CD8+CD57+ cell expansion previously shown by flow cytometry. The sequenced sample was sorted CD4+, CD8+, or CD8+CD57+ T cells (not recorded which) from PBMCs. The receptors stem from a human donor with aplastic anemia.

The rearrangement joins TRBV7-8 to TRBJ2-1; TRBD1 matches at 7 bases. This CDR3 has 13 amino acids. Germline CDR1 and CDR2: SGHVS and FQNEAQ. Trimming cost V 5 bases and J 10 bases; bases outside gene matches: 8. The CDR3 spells CASSQRYRGEQFF. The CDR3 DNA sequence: TGTGCCAGCAGCCAACGATACAGGGGAGAGCAGTTCTTC.

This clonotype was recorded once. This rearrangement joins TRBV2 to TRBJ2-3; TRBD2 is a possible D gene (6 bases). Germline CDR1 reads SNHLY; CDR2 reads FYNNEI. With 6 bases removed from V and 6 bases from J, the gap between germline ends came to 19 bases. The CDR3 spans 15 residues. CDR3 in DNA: TGTGCCAGCAGCCCACAAACTGGAGGGTTTGATACGCAGTATTTT. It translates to CASSPQTGGFDTQYF.

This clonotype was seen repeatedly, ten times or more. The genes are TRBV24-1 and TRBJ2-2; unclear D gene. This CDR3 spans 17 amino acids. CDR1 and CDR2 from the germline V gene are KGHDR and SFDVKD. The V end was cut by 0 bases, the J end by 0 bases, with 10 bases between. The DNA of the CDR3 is TGTGCCACCAGTGATTTGCCGGCAGCCTCGAACACCGGGGAGCTGTTTTTT. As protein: CATSDLPAASNTGELFF.

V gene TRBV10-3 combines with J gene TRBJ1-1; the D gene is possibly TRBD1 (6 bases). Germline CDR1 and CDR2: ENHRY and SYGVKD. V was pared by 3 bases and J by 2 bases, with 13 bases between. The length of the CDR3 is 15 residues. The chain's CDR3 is CAISDPRQANTEAFF. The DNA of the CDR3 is TGTGCCATCAGTGACCCCCGACAGGCAAACACTGAAGCTTTCTTT.

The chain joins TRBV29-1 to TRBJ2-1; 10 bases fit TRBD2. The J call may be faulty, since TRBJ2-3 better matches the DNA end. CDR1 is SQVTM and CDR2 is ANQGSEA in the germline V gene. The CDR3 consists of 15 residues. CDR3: CSVRTSGSSYNEQYF. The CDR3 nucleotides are TGCAGCGTTCGGACTAGCGGTAGCTCCTACAATGAGCAGTATTTT.

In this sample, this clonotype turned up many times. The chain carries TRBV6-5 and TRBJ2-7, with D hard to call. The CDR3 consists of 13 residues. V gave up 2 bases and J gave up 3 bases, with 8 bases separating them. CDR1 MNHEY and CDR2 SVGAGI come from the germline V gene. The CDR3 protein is CASSYRPLYEQYF. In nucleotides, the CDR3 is TGTGCCAGCAGTTACAGGCCCCTCTACGAGCAGTACTTC.

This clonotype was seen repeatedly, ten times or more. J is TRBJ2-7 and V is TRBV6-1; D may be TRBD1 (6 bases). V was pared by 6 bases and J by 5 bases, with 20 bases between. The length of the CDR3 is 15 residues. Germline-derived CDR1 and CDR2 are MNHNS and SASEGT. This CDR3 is CASSARRAGDDEQYF. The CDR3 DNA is TGTGCCAGCAGCGCGCGCCGGGCAGGGGACGACGAGCAGTACTTC.

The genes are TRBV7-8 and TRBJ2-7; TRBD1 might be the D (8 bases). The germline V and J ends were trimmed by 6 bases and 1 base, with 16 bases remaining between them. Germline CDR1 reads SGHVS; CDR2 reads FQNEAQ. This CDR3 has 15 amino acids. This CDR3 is CASRDDRGGSYEQYF. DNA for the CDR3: TGTGCCAGCAGGGACGACAGGGGAGGGTCCTACGAGCAGTACTTC.

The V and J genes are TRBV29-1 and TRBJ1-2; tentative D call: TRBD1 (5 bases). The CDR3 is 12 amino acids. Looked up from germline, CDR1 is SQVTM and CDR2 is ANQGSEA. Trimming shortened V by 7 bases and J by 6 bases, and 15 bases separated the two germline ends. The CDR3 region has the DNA TGCAGCGCCGGCAGGGACGGGAATGGCTACACCTTC. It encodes CSAGRDGNGYTF.

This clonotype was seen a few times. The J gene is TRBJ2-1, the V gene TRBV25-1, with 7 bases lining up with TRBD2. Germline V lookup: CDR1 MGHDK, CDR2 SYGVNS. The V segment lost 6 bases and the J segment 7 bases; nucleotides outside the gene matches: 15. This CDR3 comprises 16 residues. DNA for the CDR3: TGTGCCAGCAGAGACCGGGACTACCTTCGGAGTAATGAGCAGTTCTTC. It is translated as CASRDRDYLRSNEQFF.

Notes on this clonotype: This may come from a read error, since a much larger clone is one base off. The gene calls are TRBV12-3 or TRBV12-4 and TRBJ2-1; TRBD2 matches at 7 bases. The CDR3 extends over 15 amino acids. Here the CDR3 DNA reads TGTGCCAGCAGTCCATCCCGGACTAGTGGCAATGAGCGGTTCTTC. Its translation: CASSPSRTSGNERFF.

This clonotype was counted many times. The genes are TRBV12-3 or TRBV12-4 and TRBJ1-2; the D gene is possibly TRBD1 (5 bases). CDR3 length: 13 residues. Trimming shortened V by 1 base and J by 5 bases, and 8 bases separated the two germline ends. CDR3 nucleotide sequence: TGTGCCAGCAGTTTAGACAGGAGTTATGGCTACACCTTC. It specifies CASSLDRSYGYTF.

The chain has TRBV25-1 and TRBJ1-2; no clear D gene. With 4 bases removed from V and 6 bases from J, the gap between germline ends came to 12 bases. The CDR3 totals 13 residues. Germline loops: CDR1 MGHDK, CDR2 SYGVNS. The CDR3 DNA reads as TGTGCCAGCAGTGTTGACGCGATCGATGGCTACACCTTC. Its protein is CASSVDAIDGYTF.

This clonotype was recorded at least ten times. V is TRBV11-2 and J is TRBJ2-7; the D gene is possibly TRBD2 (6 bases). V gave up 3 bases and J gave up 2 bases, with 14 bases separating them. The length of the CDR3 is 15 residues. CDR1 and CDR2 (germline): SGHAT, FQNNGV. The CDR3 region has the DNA TGTGCCAGCAGCTTCCCAACCGGGACTCCCTACGAGCAGTACTTC. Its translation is CASSFPTGTPYEQYF.

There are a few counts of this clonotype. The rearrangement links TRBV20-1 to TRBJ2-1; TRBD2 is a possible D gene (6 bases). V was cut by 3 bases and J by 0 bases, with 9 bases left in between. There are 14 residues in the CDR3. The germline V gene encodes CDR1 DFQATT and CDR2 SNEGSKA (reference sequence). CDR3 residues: CSARVSGSYNEQFF. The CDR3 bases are TGCAGTGCTAGGGTTAGCGGCTCCTACAATGAGCAGTTCTTC.